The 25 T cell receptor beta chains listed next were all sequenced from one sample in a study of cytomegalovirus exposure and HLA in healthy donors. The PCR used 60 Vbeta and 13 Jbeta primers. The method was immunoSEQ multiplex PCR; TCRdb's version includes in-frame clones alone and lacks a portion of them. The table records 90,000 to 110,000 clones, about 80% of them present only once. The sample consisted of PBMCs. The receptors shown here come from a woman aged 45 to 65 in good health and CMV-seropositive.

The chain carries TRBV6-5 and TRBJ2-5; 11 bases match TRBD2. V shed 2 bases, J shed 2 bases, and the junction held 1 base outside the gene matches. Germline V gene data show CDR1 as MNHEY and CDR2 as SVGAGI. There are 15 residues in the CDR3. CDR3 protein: CASSYGTSGQETQYF. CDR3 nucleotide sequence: TGTGCCAGCAGTTACGGGACTAGCGGACAAGAGACCCAGTACTTC.

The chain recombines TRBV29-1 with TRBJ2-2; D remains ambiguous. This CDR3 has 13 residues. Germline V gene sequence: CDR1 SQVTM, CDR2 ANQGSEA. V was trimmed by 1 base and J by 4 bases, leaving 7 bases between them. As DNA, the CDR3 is TGCAGCGTTGAAGGTGACACCACCGGGGAGCTGTTTTTT. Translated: CSVEGDTTGELFF.

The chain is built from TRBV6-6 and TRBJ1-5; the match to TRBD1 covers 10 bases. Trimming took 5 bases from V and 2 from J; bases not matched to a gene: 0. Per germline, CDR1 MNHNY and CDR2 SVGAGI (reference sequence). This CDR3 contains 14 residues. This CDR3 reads CASSGTGGNQPQHF. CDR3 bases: TGTGCCAGCAGTGGGACAGGGGGCAATCAGCCCCAGCATTTT.

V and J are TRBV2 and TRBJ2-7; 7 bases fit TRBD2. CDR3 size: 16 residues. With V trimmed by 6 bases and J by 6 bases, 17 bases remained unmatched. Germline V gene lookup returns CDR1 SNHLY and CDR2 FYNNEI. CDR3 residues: CASSLPLRREKGEQYF. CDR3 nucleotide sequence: TGTGCCAGCAGCTTACCCCTACGGCGGGAGAAAGGCGAGCAGTACTTC.

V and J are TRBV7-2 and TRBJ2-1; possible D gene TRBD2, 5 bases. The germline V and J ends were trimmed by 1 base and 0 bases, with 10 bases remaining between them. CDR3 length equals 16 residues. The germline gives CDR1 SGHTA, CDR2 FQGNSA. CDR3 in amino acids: CASSLGRVTSYNEQFF. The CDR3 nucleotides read TGTGCCAGCAGCTTAGGGCGGGTTACCTCCTACAATGAGCAGTTCTTC.

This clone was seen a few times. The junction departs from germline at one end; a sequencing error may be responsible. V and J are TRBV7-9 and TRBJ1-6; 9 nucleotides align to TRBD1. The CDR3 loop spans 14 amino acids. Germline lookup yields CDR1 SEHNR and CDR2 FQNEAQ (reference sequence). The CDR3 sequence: CSSSLQGADTPLHF. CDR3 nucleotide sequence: TGTTCCAGCAGCTTACAGGGGGCTGATACACCCCTCCACTTT.

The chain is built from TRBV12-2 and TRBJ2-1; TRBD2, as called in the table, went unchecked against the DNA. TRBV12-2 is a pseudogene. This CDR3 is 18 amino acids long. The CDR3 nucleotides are TGTGCAAGTCGCTTACTAGCGGTCGCCCCGAGCTCCTACAATGAGCAGTTCTTC. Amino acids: CASRLLAVAPSSYNEQFF.

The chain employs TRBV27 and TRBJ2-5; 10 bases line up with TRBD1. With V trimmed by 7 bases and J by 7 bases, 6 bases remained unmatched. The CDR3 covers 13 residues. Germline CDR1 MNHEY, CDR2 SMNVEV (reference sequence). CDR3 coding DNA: TGTGCCAGCACTATGACAGGGGGCGGGACCCAGTACTTC. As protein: CASTMTGGGTQYF.

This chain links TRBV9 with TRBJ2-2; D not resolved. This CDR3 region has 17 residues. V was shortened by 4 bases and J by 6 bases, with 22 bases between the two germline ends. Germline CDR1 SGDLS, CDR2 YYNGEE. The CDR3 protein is CASSPVPFGGGSGELFF. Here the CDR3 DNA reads TGTGCCAGCAGCCCCGTCCCCTTTGGCGGTGGATCCGGGGAGCTGTTTTTT.

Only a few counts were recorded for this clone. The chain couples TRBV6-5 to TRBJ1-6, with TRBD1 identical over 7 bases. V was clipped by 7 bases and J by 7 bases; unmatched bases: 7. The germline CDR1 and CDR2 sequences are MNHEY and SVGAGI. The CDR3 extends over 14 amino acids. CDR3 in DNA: TGTGCCAGCAACCCGACAGGGAGGAATTCACCCCTCCACTTT. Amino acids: CASNPTGRNSPLHF.

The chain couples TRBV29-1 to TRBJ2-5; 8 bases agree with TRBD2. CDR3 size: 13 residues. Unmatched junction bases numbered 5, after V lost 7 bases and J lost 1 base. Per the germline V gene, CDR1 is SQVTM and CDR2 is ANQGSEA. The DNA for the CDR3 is TGCAGCGCCCACCGGGGGGGCCAAGAGACCCAGTACTTC. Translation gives CSAHRGGQETQYF.

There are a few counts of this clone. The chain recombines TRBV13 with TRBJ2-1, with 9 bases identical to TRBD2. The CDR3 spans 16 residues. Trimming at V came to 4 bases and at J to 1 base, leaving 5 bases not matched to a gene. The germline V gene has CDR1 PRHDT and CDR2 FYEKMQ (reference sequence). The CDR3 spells CASSSPTSGSYNEQFF. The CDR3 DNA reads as TGTGCCAGCAGCTCCCCGACTAGCGGTTCCTACAATGAGCAGTTCTTC.

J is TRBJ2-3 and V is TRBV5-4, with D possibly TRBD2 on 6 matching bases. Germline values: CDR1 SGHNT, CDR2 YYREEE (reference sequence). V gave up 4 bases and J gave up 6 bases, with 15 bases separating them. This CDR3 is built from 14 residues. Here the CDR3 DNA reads TGTGCCAGCAGCCAAACGGGACTTCGGGATACGCAGTATTTT. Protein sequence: CASSQTGLRDTQYF.

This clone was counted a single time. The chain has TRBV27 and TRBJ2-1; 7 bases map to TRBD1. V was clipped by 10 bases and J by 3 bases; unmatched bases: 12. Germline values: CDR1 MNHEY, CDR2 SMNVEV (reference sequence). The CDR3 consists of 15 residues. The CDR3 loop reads CATSPRTGRYNEQFF. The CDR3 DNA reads TGTGCCACCTCACCGAGGACAGGACGCTACAATGAGCAGTTCTTC.

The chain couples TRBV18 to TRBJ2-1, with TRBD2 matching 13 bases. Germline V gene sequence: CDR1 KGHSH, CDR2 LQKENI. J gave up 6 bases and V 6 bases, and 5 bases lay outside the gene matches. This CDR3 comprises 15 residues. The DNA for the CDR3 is TGTGCCAGCTCGCCGGGACTAGCGGGGTCCAATGAGCAGTTCTTC. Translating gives CASSPGLAGSNEQFF. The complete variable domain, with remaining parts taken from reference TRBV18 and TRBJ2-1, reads NAGVMQNPRHLVRRRGQEARLRCSPMKGHSHVYWYRQLPEEGLKFMVYLQKENIIDESGMPKERFSAEFPKEGPSILRIQQVVRGDSAAYFCASSPGLAGSNEQFFGPGTRLTVL.

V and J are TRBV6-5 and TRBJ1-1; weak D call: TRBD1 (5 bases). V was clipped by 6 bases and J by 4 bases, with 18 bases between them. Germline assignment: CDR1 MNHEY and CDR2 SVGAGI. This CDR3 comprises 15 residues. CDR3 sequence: CASSSTGGPRTEAFF. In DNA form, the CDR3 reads TGTGCCAGCAGCTCAACCGGGGGTCCACGCACTGAAGCTTTCTTT.

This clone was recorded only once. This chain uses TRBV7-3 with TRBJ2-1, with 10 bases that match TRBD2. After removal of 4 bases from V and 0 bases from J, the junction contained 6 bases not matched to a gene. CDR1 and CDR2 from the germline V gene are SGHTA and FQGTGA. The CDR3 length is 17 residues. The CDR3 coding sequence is TGTGCCAGCAGCTCAGCGGGAGGGCCCCCCTCCTACAATGAGCAGTTCTTC. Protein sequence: CASSSAGGPPSYNEQFF.

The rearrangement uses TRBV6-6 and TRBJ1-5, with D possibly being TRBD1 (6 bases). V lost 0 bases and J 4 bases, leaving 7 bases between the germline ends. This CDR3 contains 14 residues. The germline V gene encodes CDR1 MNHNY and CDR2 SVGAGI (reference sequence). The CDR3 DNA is TGTGCCAGCAGTTACTCACAGGGAAATCAGCCCCAGCATTTT. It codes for CASSYSQGNQPQHF.

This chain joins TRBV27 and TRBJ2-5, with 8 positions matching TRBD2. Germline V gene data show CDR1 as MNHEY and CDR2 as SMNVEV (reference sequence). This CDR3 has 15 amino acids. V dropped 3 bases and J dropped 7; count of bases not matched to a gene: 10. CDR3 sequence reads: CASSLGTSPSGTQYF. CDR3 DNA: TGTGCCAGCAGTTTGGGGACTAGTCCGTCGGGGACCCAGTACTTC.

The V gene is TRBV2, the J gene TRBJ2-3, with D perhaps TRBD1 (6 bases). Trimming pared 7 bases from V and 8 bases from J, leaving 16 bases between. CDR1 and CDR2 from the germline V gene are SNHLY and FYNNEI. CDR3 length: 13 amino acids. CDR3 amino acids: CASKGHPPGTQYF. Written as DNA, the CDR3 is TGTGCCAGCAAGGGACACCCCCCCGGTACGCAGTATTTT. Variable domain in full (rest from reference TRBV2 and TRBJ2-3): EPEVTQTPSHQVTQMGQEVILRCVPISNHLYFYWYRQILGQKVEFLVSFYNNEISEKSEIFDDQFSVERPDGSNFTLKIRSTKLEDSAMYFCASKGHPPGTQYFGPGTRLTVL.

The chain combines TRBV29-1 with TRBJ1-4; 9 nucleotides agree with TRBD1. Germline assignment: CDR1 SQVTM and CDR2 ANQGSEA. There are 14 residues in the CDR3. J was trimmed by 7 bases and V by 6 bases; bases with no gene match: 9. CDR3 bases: TGCAGCGTCGGGGACAGGGCCCCGGGTGAAAAACTGTTTTTT. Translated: CSVGDRAPGEKLFF.

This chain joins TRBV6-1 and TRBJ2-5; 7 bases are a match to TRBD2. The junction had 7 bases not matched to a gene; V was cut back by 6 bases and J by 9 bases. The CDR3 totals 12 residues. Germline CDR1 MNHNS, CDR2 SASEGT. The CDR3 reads CASRGPRGAQYF. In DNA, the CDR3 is TGTGCCAGCAGAGGGCCCCGGGGGGCCCAGTACTTC.

CDR3 bases: TGTGCCAGCAGCCCGGGGGGAAACAGCAATCAGCCCCAGCATTTT. Translation gives CASSPGGNSNQPQHF. This rearrangement joins TRBV7-2 to TRBJ1-5; a weak D match, TRBD1 (5 bases). Germline V gene sequence: CDR1 SGHTA, CDR2 FQGNSA. V shed 5 bases and J shed 1 base, with 12 bases lying between them. The CDR3 is 15 residues long.

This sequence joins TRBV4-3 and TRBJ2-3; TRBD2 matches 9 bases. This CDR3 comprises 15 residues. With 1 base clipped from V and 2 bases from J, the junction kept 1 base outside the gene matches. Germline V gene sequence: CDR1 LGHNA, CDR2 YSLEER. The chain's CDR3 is CASSQGTSDTDTQYF. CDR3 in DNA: TGCGCCAGCAGCCAAGGGACTAGCGACACAGATACGCAGTATTTT.

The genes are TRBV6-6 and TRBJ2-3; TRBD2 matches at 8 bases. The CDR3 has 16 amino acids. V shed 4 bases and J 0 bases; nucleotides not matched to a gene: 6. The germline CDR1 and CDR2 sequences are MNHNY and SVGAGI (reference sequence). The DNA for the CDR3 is TGTGCCAGCAGTTTCTTAGCGGGGACTAGCACAGATACGCAGTATTTT. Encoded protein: CASSFLAGTSTDTQYF.